Following are 9 T cell receptor beta chains from one sample sequenced in a study of technical replicates of blood from a handful of donors. Clones were sequenced by immunoSEQ multiplex PCR, and TCRdb holds only the in-frame ones, with some missing. Here the sample spans 75,000 to 100,000 clones, just under 95% being singletons. The sample was T cells isolated from PBMCs. These receptors were taken from a human donor in good health.

The rearrangement joins TRBV7-9 to TRBJ2-3; maybe TRBD1 (9 bases). The V end was cut by 3 bases, the J end by 4 bases, with 14 bases between. Germline V lookup: CDR1 SEHNR, CDR2 FQNEAQ (reference sequence). The CDR3 consists of 15 residues. The CDR3 DNA reads TGTGCCAGCAGCTTTAGCGGGACAGGGCCAGATACGCAGTATTTT. Amino acid sequence: CASSFSGTGPDTQYF.

The CDR3, as DNA: TGTGCCAGCAGCGTAGTTCGAGGACTAGCGGGTGTTGAGCAGTTCTTC. This translates into CASSVVRGLAGVEQFF. The V gene is TRBV9, the J gene TRBJ2-1, with 11 bases lining up with TRBD2. V trimming: 0 bases; J trimming: 9 bases; junction bases outside the gene matches: 8. The CDR3 is made up of 16 amino acids. Germline CDR1 and CDR2: SGDLS and YYNGEE.

The chain uses TRBV9 and TRBJ1-2, with D maybe TRBD1 (5 bases). Trimming took 4 bases from V and 1 from J, leaving 14 bases between them. This CDR3 has 15 amino acids. Germline V lookup: CDR1 SGDLS, CDR2 YYNGEE. The CDR3 region is CASSPRQNDNYGYTF. Here the CDR3 DNA reads TGTGCCAGCAGCCCCAGACAGAATGATAACTATGGCTACACCTTC. The variable domain in full, with the rest retrieved from reference TRBV9 and TRBJ1-2, is DSGVTQTPKHLITATGQRVTLRCSPRSGDLSVYWYQQSLDQGLQFLIQYYNGEERAKGNILERFSAQQFPDLHSELNLSSLELGDSALYFCASSPRQNDNYGYTFGSGTRLTVV.

CDR3 amino acids: CASSEEQLNTEAFF. In nucleotides, the CDR3 is TGTGCCAGCAGTGAAGAACAGTTGAACACTGAAGCTTTCTTT. This chain links TRBV6-1 with TRBJ1-1; D not resolved. The germline V and J ends were trimmed by 1 base and 0 bases, with 6 bases remaining between them. This CDR3 contains 14 residues. In germline, CDR1 is MNHNS, CDR2 SASEGT.

V is TRBV19 and J is TRBJ1-4; TRBD1 aligns across 7 bases. With 7 bases clipped from V and 5 bases from J, the junction kept 7 bases outside the gene matches. Germline loops: CDR1 LNHDA, CDR2 SQIVND (reference sequence). CDR3 size: 14 residues. Here the CDR3 DNA reads TGTGCCAGTAAAAGGGGACAGATCAATGAAAAACTGTTTTTT. As protein: CASKRGQINEKLFF.

This clone appeared a few times. J is TRBJ1-1 and V is TRBV19; D perhaps matches TRBD1 (6 bases). From germline, CDR1 is LNHDA and CDR2 SQIVND (reference sequence). The V gene lost 6 bases and the J gene lost 1 base, with 18 bases spanning the gap. The CDR3 contains 16 residues. The CDR3 nucleotides are TGTGCCAGTAGGCCCATCGCAGGGGCTGGGAACACTGAAGCTTTCTTT. Its protein is CASRPIAGAGNTEAFF.

The J gene is TRBJ1-3, the V gene TRBV28; D perhaps matches TRBD1 (5 bases). This CDR3 region has 14 residues. The V end lost 3 bases, the J end lost 4 bases, and 10 bases lay between the germline ends. Germline V CDR1 and CDR2: MDHEN, SYDVKM. The CDR3 region has the DNA TGTGCCAGCAGTTTCGGACATGAGGGAAACACCATATATTTT. Translation: CASSFGHEGNTIYF.

The chain is built from TRBV7-2 and TRBJ2-4, with 9 bases that match TRBD2. The germline gives CDR1 SGHTA, CDR2 FQGNSA. The CDR3 sequence is 16 residues long. With V trimmed by 0 bases and J by 9 bases, 9 bases remained unmatched. The CDR3 loop reads CASSLAWTSELSIQYF. In nucleotides, the CDR3 is TGTGCCAGCAGCTTAGCATGGACTAGCGAGTTAAGCATTCAGTACTTC. Looking up the rest from reference TRBV7-2 and TRBJ2-4 gives the full variable domain: GAGVSQSPSNKVTEKGKDVELRCDPISGHTALYWYRQSLGQGLEFLIYFQGNSAPDKSGLPSDRFSAERTGGSVSTLTIQRTQQEDSAVYLCASSLAWTSELSIQYFGAGTRLSVL.

This chain joins TRBV23-1 and TRBJ2-7; D is undetermined. TRBV23-1 has ORF status, its function being uncertain. The CDR3 sequence is 11 residues long. Trimming removed 3 bases from V and 11 bases from J, with 11 bases in between. DNA for the CDR3: TGCGCCAGCAGTCACCAGGTTCCGGAGTACTTC. Protein: CASSHQVPEYF.